The sequence of this TCR beta chain was determined in a study of blood T cells in healthy people across ages. V gave up 4 bases and J gave up 6 bases; unmatched junction bases: 13. The CDR3 loop spans 18 amino acids. Germline CDR1 is MNHEY and CDR2 is SVGAGI. Then a second PCR, running roughly 7 to 11 cycles, was carried out with a sample-barcoded 5' primer and a J-beta primer mix. One entry per CDR3 protein, called by TCRdb with MiXCR from the 5' RACE reads. Of over a million distinct CDR3 sequences listed, 42% are singletons. The receptor's source is a woman younger than 30 in good health. The chain joins TRBV6-5 to TRBJ2-1, with TRBD2 matching over 12 bases. The sample comprised blood. The CDR3 bases are TGTGCCAGCAGTTCCTACCCTTCTAGCGGGAGGGGGGGCAATGAGCAGTTCTTC. Amino acids: CASSSYPSSGRGGNEQFF.